This T cell receptor beta chain is drawn from a study of CD8+ T cells in alopecia areata. Germline CDR1 SGDLS, CDR2 YYNGEE. Trimming stripped 4 bases from V and 1 base from J, with 8 bases between. This CDR3 comprises 13 residues. Broader study findings: Especially in alopecia totalis/universalis, lesional scalp showed greater clonality than normal scalp did. Scalp clonality, along with expanded CD8+ clones among the top 100, was significantly decreased by tofacitinib.

Sample treatment: oral pan-JAK inhibitor, 5-10 mg twice daily. This clone was seen a single time. Its antigen is not known. In each case, RNA was isolated and then reverse transcribed into cDNA as the sequencing template. TCRdb keeps only in-frame clones here, not all; method: immunoSEQ multiplex PCR. The sample holds 190,000 or so clones, 55% to 70% seen once. The source of this sequence is a human donor with alopecia areata. V gene TRBV9 combines with J gene TRBJ1-1, with a weak D call TRBD1 (6 bases). This material consisted of CD4+ T cells sorted from blood, taken at week 24, from a patient treated with tofacitinib. The CDR3 coding sequence is TGTGCCAGCAGCACGGACAGGAACACTGAAGCTTTCTTT. It translates to CASSTDRNTEAFF.